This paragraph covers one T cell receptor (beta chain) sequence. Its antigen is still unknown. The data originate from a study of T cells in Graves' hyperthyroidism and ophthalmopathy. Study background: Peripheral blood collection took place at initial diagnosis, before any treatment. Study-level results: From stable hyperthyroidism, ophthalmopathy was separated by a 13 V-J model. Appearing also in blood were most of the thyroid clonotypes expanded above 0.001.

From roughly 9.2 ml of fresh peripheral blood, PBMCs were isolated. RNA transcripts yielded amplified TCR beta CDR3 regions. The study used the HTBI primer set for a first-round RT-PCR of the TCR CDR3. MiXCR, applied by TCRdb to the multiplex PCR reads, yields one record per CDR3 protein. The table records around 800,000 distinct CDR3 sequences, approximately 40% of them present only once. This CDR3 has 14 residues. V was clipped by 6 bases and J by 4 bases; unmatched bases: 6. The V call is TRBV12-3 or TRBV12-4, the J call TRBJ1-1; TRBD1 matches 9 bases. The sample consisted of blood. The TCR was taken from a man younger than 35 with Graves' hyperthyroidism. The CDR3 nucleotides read TGTGCCAGCAGGCGGACAGGGGAGGGCACTGAAGCTTTCTTT. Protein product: CASRRTGEGTEAFF.